This T cell receptor beta chain emerged from a study of OX40 agonist ivuxolimab in advanced cancers. Study in general: Males comprised approximately 84% of the group, whose mean age was approximately 60 years (range roughly 20 to 85). Study results and limitations: The expanded peripheral T cells' antigen specificity was not determined. Partial responders at 0.1-3.0 mg/kg showed near-lowest clonal expansion. Low normalized clonal expansion also occurred in some nonresponding patients.

On this clone itself: Its target is unknown.

TCRdb's table, derived via immunoSEQ multiplex PCR, lists solely in-frame clones and lacks some. Among about 80,000 clones listed, around nine tenths were seen once. The TCR comes from an adult with an advanced solid tumor such as melanoma, head and neck, liver or kidney cancer. Source: CD4+ or CD8+ T cells sorted from blood, taken in a trial of the OX40 agonist ivuxolimab.

CDR3 residues: CASSYSSSETYEQYF. In DNA form, the CDR3 reads TGTGCCAGCAGTTACTCATCTAGCGAGACCTACGAGCAGTACTTC. The chain recombines TRBV6-5 with TRBJ2-7, with a weak D call TRBD2 (6 bases). Trimming stripped 0 bases from V and 2 bases from J, with 11 bases between. This CDR3 is built from 15 residues. Germline CDR1 MNHEY, CDR2 SVGAGI.